One sample yielded the 3 T cell receptor beta chains listed below, sequenced in a study of blood T cell repertoires in COVID-19. Using immunoSEQ multiplex PCR, the repertoire was profiled, and TCRdb retains in-frame clones only, with some absent. The sample shows 160,000 or so clones, roughly four fifths of them seen only once. The sample comprised peripheral blood. These receptor sequences come from a human donor in a cohort sampled during active COVID-19.

The chain carries TRBV4-3 and TRBJ1-3; unclear D gene. This CDR3 is built from 12 residues. Trimming shortened V by 4 bases and J by 8 bases, and 9 bases separated the two germline ends. CDR1 and CDR2 (germline): LGHNA, YSLEER. The CDR3 loop reads CASSPGVDTIYF. CDR3 nucleotide sequence: TGCGCCAGCAGCCCGGGAGTGGACACCATATATTTT.

This chain links TRBV19 with TRBJ1-3; the match to TRBD1 covers 8 bases. This CDR3 is built from 15 residues. J was trimmed by 2 bases and V by 5 bases; bases with no gene match: 5. Germline CDR1 reads LNHDA; CDR2 reads SQIVND (reference sequence). CDR3 nucleotide sequence: TGTGCCAGTAGTTTGGGGACAGGAGCTGGAAACACCATATATTTT. Translated, it gives CASSLGTGAGNTIYF.

J is TRBJ2-5 and V is TRBV7-9; TRBD1 matches at 7 bases. The CDR3 consists of 16 residues. Germline loops: CDR1 SEHNR, CDR2 FQNEAQ (reference sequence). V lost 2 bases, J lost 2 bases, and 8 bases stayed unmatched. The CDR3 region has the DNA TGTGCCAGCAGCTTACCCTCGACAGGGAGACAAGAGACCCAGTACTTC. Encoded protein: CASSLPSTGRQETQYF.